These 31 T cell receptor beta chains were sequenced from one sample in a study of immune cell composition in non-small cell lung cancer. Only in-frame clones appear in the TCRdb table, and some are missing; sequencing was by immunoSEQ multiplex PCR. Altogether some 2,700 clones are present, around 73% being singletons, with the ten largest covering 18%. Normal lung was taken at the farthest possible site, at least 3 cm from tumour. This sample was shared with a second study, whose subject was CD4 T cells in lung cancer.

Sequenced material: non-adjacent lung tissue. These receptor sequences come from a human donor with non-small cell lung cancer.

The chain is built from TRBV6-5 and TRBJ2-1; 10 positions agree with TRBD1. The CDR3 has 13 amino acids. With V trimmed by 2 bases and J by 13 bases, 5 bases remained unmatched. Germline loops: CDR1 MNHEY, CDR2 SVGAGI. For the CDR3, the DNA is TGTGCCAGCAGTTACGGGACAGGGGCCCCACAGTTCTTC. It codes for CASSYGTGAPQFF.

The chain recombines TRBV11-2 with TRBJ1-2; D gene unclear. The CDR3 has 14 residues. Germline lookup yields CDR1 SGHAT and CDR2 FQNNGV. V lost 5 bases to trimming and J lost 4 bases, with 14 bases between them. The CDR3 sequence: CASSEAWRTYGYTF. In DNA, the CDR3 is TGTGCCAGCAGCGAAGCGTGGAGGACCTATGGCTACACCTTC. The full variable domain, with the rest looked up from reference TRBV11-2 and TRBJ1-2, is EAGVAQSPRYKIIEKRQSVAFWCNPISGHATLYWYQQILGQGPKLLIQFQNNGVVDDSQLPKDRFSAERLKGVDSTLKIQPAKLEDSAVYLCASSEAWRTYGYTFGSGTRLTVV.

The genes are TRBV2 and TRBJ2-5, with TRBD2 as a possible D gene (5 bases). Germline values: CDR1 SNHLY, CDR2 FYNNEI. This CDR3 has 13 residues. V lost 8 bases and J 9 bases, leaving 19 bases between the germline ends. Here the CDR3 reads CASVAAEPLAQYF. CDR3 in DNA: TGTGCCAGCGTTGCAGCGGAGCCCTTGGCCCAGTACTTC.

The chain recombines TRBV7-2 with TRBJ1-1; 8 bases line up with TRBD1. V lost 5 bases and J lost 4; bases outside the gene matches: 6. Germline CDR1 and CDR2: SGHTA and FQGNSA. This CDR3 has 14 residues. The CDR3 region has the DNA TGTGCCAGCAGCCCGAGACAGGGGCCCACTGAAGCTTTCTTT. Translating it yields CASSPRQGPTEAFF.

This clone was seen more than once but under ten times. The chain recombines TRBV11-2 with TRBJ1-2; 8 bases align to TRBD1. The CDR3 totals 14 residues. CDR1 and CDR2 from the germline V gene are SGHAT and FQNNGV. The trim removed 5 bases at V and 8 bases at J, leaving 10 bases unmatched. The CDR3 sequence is CASSPSTGARGYTF. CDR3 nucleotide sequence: TGTGCCAGCAGCCCTTCGACAGGGGCGCGGGGCTACACCTTC.

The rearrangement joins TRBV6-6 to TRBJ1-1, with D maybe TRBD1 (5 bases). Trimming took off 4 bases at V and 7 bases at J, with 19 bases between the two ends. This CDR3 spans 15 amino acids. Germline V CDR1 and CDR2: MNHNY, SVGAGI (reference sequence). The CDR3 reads CASSSGGRGGFEAFF. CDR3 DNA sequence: TGTGCCAGCAGTTCCGGGGGACGGGGAGGGTTTGAAGCTTTCTTT.

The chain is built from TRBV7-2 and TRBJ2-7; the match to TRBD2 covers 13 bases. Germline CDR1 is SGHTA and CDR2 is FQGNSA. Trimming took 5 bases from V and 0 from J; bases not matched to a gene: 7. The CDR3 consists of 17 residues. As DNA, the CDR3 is TGTGCCAGCAGCAAGACTAGCGGGGGGCCCTACTCCTACGAGCAGTACTTC. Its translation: CASSKTSGGPYSYEQYF.

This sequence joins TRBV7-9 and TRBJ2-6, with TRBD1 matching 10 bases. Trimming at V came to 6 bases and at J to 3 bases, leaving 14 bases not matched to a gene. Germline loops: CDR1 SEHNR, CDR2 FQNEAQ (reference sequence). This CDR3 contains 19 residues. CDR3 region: CASSTSIPGTGVGANVLTF. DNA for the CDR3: TGTGCCAGCAGTACCTCTATCCCCGGGACAGGGGTTGGGGCCAACGTCCTGACTTTC. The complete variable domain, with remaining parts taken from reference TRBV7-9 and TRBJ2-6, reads DTGVSQNPRHKITKRGQNVTFRCDPISEHNRLYWYRQTLGQGPEFLTYFQNEAQLEKSRLLSDRFSAERPKGSFSTLEIQRTEQGDSAMYLCASSTSIPGTGVGANVLTFGAGSRLTVL.

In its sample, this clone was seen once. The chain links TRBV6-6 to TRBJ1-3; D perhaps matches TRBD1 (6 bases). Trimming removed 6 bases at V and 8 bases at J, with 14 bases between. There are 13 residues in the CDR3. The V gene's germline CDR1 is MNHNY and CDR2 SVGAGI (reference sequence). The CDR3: CASRQGFGDTIYF. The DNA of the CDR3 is TGTGCCAGCAGACAGGGCTTCGGAGACACCATATATTTT.

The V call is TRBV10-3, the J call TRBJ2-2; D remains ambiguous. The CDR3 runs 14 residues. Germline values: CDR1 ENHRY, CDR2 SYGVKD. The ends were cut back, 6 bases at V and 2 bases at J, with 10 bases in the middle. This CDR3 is CAIRDNSNTGELFF. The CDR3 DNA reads TGTGCCATCAGAGACAACAGCAACACCGGGGAGCTGTTTTTT.

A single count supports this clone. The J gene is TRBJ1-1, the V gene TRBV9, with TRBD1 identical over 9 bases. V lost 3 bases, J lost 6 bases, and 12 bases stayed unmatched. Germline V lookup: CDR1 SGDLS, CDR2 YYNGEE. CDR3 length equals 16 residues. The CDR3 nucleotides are TGTGCCAGCAGCGCCGGGACAGGGTTCTTAGGGGCTGAAGCTTTCTTT. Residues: CASSAGTGFLGAEAFF.

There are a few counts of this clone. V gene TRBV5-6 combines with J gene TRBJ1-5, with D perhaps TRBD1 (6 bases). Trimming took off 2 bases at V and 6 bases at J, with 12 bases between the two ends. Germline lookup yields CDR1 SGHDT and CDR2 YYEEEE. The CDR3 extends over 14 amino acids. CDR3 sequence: CASSFGQSGQPQHF. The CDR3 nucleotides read TGTGCCAGCAGCTTCGGACAGAGCGGTCAGCCCCAGCATTTT.

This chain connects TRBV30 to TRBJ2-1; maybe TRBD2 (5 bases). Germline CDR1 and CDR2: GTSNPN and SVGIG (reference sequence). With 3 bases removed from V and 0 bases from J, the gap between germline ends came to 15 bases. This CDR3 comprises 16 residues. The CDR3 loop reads CAWSPQISGSYNEQFF. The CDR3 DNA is TGTGCCTGGAGCCCTCAGATCAGCGGCTCCTACAATGAGCAGTTCTTC.

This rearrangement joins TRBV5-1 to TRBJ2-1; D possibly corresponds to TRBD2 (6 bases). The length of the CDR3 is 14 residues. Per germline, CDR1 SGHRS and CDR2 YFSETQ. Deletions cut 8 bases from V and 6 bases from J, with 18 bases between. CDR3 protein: CASPPCGMGNEQFF. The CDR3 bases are TGCGCCAGTCCCCCTTGCGGGATGGGCAATGAGCAGTTCTTC.

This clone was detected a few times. The CDR3 loop reads CASSWGQGAGETQYF. In nucleotides, the CDR3 is TGTGCCAGCAGCTGGGGACAGGGGGCCGGTGAGACCCAGTACTTC. The chain couples TRBV5-5 to TRBJ2-5; 12 bases are a match to TRBD1. V lost 3 bases, J lost 5 bases, and 5 bases stayed unmatched. The germline gives CDR1 SGHKS, CDR2 YYEKEE (reference sequence). This CDR3 region has 15 residues.

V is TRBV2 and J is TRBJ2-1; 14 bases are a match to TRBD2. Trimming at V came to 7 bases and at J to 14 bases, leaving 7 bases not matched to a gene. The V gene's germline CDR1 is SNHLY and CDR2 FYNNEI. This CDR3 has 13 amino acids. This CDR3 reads CASKGTSGRWKFF. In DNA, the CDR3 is TGTGCCAGCAAAGGGACTAGCGGGAGATGGAAGTTCTTC. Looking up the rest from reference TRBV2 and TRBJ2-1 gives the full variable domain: EPEVTQTPSHQVTQMGQEVILRCVPISNHLYFYWYRQILGQKVEFLVSFYNNEISEKSEIFDDQFSVERPDGSNFTLKIRSTKLEDSAMYFCASKGTSGRWKFFGPGTRLTVL.

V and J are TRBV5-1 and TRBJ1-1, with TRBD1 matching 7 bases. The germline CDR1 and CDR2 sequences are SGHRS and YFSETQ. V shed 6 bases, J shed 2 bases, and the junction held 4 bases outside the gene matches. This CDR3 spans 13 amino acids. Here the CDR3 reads CASKEGANTEAFF. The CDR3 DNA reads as TGCGCCAGCAAGGAGGGGGCAAACACTGAAGCTTTCTTT.

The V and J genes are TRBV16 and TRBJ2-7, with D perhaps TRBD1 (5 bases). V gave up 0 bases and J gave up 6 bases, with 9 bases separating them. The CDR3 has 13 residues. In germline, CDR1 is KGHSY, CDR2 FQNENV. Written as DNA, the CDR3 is TGTGCCAGCAGCCAATCTCAGGGTAGCGAGCAGTACTTC. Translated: CASSQSQGSEQYF.

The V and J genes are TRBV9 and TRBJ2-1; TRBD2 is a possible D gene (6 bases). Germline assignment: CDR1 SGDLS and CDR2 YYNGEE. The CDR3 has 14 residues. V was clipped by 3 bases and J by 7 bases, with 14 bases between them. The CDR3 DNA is TGTGCCAGCAGCGAGACCGGGACTTCGAATGAGCAGTTCTTC. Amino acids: CASSETGTSNEQFF.

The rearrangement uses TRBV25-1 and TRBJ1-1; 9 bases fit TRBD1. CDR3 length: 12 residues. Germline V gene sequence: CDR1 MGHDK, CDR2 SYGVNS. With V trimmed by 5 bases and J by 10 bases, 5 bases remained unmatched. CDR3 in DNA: TGTGCCAGCAGTTTTACAGGGGGCGCAGCTTTCTTT. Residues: CASSFTGGAAFF.

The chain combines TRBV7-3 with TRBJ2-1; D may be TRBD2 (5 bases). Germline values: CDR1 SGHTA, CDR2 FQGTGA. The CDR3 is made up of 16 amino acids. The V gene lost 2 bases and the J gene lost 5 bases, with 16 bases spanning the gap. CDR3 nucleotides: TGTGCCAGCAGCTTAGGGCGGGTGAACTATCACAATGAGCAGTTCTTC. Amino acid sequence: CASSLGRVNYHNEQFF. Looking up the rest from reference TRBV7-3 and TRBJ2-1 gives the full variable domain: GAGVSQTPSNKVTEKGKYVELRCDPISGHTALYWYRQSLGQGPEFLIYFQGTGAADDSGLPNDRFFAVRPEGSVSTLKIQRTERGDSAVYLCASSLGRVNYHNEQFFGPGTRLTVL.

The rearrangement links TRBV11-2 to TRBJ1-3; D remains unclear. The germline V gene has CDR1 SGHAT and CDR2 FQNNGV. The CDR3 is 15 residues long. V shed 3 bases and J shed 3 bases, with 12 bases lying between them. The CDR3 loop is CASSLRSPNGNTIYF. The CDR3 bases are TGTGCCAGCAGCTTGAGATCGCCAAATGGAAACACCATATATTTT.

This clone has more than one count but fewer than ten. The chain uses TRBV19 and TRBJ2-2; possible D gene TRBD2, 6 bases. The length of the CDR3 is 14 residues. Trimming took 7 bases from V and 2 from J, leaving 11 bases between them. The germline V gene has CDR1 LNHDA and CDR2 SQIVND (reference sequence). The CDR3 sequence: CASISGTNTGELFF. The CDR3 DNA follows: TGTGCCAGTATTAGCGGAACTAACACCGGGGAGCTGTTTTTT. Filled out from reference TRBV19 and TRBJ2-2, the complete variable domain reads DGGITQSPKYLFRKEGQNVTLSCEQNLNHDAMYWYRQDPGQGLRLIYYSQIVNDFQKGDIAEGYSVSREKKESFPLTVTSAQKNPTAFYLCASISGTNTGELFFGEGSRLTVL.

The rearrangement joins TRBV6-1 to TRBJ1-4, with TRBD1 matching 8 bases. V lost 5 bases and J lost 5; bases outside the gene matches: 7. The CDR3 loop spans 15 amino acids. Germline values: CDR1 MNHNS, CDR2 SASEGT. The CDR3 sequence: CASSSGQGPNEKLFF. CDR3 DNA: TGTGCCAGCAGTTCAGGACAGGGACCCAATGAAAAACTGTTTTTT.

The CDR3 region has the DNA TGTGCCAGCAGTTACGCAGGAAACTATGGCTACACCTTC. Protein product: CASSYAGNYGYTF. The chain combines TRBV6-5 with TRBJ1-2, with D hard to call. Germline CDR1 MNHEY, CDR2 SVGAGI. This CDR3 has 13 amino acids. Trimming stripped 2 bases from V and 2 bases from J, with 6 bases between.

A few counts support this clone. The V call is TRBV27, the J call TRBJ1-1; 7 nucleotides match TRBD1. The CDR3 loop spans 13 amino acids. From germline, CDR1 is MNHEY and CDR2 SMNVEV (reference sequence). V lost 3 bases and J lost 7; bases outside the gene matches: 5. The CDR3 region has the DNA TGTGCCAGCAGTTTCCCAGGGGGTTTTGAAGCTTTCTTT. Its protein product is CASSFPGGFEAFF.

This chain's CDR3 is CASAAGINRETQYF. DNA of the CDR3: TGCGCCAGCGCAGCGGGGATAAACCGGGAGACCCAGTACTTC. The V call is TRBV5-1, the J call TRBJ2-5; TRBD2 matches 7 bases. The CDR3 runs to 14 residues. The trim removed 7 bases at V and 5 bases at J, leaving 11 bases unmatched. Germline-derived CDR1 and CDR2 are SGHRS and YFSETQ.

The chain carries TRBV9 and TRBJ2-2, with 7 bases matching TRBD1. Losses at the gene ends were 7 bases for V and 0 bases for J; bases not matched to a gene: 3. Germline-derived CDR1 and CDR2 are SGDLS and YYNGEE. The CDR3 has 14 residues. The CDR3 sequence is CASRGQTNTGELFF. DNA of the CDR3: TGTGCCAGCCGGGGACAGACGAACACCGGGGAGCTGTTTTTT.

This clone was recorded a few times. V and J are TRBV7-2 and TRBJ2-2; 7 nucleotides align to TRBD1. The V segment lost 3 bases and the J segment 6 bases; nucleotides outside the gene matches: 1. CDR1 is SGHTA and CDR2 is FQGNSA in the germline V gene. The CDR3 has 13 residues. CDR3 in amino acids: CASSFDRAGELFF. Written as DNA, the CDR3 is TGTGCCAGCAGCTTTGACAGGGCCGGGGAGCTGTTTTTT.

The CDR3 is CASSLGGQGAPYEQYF. CDR3 coding DNA: TGTGCCAGCAGCTTGGGGGGACAGGGGGCCCCGTACGAGCAGTACTTC. This rearrangement joins TRBV5-6 to TRBJ2-7, with 12 bases matching TRBD1. The ends lost 0 bases at V and 4 bases at J; junction bases unmatched: 5. CDR1 and CDR2 (germline): SGHDT, YYEEEE. There are 16 residues in the CDR3.

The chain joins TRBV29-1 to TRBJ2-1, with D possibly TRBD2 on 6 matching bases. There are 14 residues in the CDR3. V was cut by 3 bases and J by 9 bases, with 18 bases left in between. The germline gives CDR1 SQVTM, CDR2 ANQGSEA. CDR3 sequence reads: CSVDGLPDGGEQFF. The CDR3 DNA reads TGCAGCGTTGATGGACTCCCGGACGGGGGTGAGCAGTTCTTC.